The T cell receptor beta chain under discussion was sequenced for a study of cytomegalovirus exposure and HLA in healthy donors. Findings of the study overall: The authors listed 150 to 200 TCR beta chains as cytomegalovirus-associated.

The CDR3 totals 16 residues. The junction had 13 bases not matched to a gene; V was cut back by 5 bases and J by 6 bases. CDR1 is MNHNY and CDR2 is SVGAGI in the germline V gene (reference sequence). The PCR employed 60 Vbeta primers together with 13 Jbeta primers. Some clones are missing from TCRdb's copy, which holds only in-frame ones; the method was immunoSEQ multiplex PCR. The table records about 200,000 clones, about 83% of them present only once. As to this clone: Its antigen remains unknown.

V and J are TRBV6-6 and TRBJ1-2; TRBD1 aligns across 9 bases. This TCR derives from a girl aged 10 to 17 in good health and CMV-seronegative. The sample was PBMCs. The CDR3 bases are TGTGCCAGCAGTGCTGGGCGTCTCCGGGACAGGGATGGCTACACCTTC. Its translation is CASSAGRLRDRDGYTF.